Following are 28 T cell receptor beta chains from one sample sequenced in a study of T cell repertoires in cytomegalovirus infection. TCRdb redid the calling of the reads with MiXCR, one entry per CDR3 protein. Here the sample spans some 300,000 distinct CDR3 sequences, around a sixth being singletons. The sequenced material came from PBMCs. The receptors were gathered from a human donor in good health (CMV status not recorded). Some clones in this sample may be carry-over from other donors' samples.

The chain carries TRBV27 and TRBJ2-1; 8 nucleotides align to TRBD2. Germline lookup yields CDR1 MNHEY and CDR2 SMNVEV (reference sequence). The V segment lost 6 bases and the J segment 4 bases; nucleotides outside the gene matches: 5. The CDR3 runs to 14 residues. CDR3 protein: CASRSGGLYNEQFF. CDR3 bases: TGTGCCAGCAGATCGGGGGGGCTTTACAATGAGCAGTTCTTC.

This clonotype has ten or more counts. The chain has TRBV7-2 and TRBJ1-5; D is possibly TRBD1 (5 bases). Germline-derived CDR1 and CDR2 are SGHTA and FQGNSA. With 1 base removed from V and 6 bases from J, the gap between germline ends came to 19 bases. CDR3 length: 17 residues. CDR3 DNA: TGTGCCAGCAGCTTAGAGGGTTGGGGCCAGTCTAGTCAGCCCCAGCATTTT. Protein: CASSLEGWGQSSQPQHF.

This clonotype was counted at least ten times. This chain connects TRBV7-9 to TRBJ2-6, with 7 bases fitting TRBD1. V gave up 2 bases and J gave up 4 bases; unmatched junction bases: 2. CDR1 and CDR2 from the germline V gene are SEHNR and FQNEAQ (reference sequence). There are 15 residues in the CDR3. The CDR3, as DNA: TGTGCCAGCAGCTTAACAGGGGCCGGGGCCAACGTCCTGACTTTC. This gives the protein CASSLTGAGANVLTF. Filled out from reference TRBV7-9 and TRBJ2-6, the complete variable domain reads DTGVSQNPRHKITKRGQNVTFRCDPISEHNRLYWYRQTLGQGPEFLTYFQNEAQLEKSRLLSDRFSAERPKGSFSTLEIQRTEQGDSAMYLCASSLTGAGANVLTFGAGSRLTVL.

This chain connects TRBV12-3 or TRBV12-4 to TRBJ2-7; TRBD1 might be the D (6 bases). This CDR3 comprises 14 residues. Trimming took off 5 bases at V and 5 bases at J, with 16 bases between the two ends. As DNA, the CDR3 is TGTGCCAGCAGTGAGCCGAACAGGGAAGACGAGCAGTACTTC. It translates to CASSEPNREDEQYF.

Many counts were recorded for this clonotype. The CDR3 sequence is CASSPDSYTDTQYF. Here the CDR3 DNA reads TGTGCCAGCAGCCCGGACAGTTACACAGATACGCAGTATTTT. The chain is built from TRBV7-2 and TRBJ2-3, with D possibly matching TRBD1 (6 bases). V was clipped by 5 bases and J by 2 bases, with 11 bases between them. The CDR3 consists of 14 residues. Germline V gene data show CDR1 as SGHTA and CDR2 as FQGNSA.

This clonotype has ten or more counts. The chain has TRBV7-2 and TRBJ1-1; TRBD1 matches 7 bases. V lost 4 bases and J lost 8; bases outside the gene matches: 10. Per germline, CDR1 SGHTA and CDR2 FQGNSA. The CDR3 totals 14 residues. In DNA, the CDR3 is TGTGCCAGCAGCTCCCATACCCCGACAGGGGAAGCTTTCTTT. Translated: CASSSHTPTGEAFF. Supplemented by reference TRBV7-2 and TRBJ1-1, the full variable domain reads GAGVSQSPSNKVTEKGKDVELRCDPISGHTALYWYRQSLGQGLEFLIYFQGNSAPDKSGLPSDRFSAERTGGSVSTLTIQRTQQEDSAVYLCASSSHTPTGEAFFGQGTRLTVV.

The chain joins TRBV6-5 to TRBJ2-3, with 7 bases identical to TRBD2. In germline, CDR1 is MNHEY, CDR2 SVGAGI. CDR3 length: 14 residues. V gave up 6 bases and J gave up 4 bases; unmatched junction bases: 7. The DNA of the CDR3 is TGTGCCAGCAGACGGGGGGTCTTGGCAGATACGCAGTATTTT. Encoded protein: CASRRGVLADTQYF.

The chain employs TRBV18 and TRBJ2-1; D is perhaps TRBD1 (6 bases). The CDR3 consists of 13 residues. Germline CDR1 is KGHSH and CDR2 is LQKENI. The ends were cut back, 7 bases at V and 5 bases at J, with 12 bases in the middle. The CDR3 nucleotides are TGTGCCAGCTTGACCAACAGGGACAATGAGCAGTTCTTC. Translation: CASLTNRDNEQFF.

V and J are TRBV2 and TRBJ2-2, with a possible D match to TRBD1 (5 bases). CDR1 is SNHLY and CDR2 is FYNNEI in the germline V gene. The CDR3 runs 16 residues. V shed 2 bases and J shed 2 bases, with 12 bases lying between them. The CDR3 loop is CASSELSRTNTGELFF. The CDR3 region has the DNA TGTGCCAGCAGTGAACTCTCCCGGACAAACACCGGGGAGCTGTTTTTT.

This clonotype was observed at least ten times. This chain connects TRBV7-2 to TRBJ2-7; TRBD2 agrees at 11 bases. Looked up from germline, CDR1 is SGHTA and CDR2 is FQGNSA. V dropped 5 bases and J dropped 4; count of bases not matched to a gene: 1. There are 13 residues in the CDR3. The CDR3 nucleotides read TGTGCCAGCAGCACTAGCGGGGGATACGAGCAGTACTTC. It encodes CASSTSGGYEQYF.

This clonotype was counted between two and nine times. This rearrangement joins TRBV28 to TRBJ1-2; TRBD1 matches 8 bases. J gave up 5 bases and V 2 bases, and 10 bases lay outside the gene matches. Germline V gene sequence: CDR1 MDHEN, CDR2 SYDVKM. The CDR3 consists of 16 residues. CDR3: CASSLGQGPAGYGYTF. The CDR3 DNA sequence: TGTGCCAGCAGTTTAGGACAGGGACCCGCAGGATATGGCTACACCTTC.

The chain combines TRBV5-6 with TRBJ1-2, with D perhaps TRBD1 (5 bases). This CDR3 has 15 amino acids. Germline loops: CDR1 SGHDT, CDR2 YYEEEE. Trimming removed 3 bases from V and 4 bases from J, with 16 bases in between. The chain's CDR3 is CASSSRDVPRYGYTF. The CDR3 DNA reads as TGTGCCAGCAGCTCGCGGGACGTCCCTCGCTATGGCTACACCTTC.

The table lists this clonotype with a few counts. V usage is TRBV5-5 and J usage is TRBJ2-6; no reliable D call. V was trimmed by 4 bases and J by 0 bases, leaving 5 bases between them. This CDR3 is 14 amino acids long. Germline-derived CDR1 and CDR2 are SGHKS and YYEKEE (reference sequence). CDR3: CASSPFSGANVLTF. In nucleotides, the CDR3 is TGTGCCAGCAGCCCCTTCTCTGGGGCCAACGTCCTGACTTTC.

The chain's CDR3 is CSAKDRGTEAFF. The CDR3 region has the DNA TGCAGTGCTAAAGACAGGGGAACTGAAGCTTTCTTT. The chain couples TRBV20-1 to TRBJ1-1, with TRBD1 matching over 8 bases. Germline assignment: CDR1 DFQATT and CDR2 SNEGSKA (reference sequence). Trimming removed 4 bases from V and 5 bases from J; junction bases left unmatched: 3. The CDR3 has 12 residues.

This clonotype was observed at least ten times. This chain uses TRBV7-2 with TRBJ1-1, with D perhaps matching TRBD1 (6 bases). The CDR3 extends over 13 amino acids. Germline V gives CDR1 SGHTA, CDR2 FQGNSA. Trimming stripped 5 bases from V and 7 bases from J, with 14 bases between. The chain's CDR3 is CASSRTGAGEAFF. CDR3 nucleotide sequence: TGTGCCAGCAGCCGAACGGGGGCGGGTGAAGCTTTCTTT.

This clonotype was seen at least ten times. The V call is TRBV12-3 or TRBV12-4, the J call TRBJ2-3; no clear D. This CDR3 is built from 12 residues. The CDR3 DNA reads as TGTGAGGTCGGAACGCCCGGGGATACGCAGTATTTT. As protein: CEVGTPGDTQYF.

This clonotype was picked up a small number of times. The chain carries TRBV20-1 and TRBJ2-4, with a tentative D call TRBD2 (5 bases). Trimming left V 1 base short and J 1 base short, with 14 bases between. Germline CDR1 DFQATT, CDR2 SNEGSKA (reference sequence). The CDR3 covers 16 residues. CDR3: CSARGFGSRAKNIQYF. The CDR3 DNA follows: TGCAGTGCTAGAGGTTTTGGGAGTAGGGCCAAAAACATTCAGTACTTC.

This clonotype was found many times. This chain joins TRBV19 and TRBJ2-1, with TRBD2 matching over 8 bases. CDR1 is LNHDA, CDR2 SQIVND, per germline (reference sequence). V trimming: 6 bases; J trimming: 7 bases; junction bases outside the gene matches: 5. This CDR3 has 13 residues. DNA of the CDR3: TGTGCCAGTAGATTCGGGGGGGCGAATGAGCAGTTCTTC. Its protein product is CASRFGGANEQFF. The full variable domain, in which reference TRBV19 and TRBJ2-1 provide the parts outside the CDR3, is DGGITQSPKYLFRKEGQNVTLSCEQNLNHDAMYWYRQDPGQGLRLIYYSQIVNDFQKGDIAEGYSVSREKKESFPLTVTSAQKNPTAFYLCASRFGGANEQFFGPGTRLTVL.

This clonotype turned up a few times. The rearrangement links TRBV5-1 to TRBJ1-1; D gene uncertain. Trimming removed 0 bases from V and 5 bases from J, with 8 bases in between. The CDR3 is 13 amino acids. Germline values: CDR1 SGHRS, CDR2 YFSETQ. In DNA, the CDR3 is TGCGCCAGCAGCTTGGCCGTGGGGACTGAAGCTTTCTTT. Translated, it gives CASSLAVGTEAFF.

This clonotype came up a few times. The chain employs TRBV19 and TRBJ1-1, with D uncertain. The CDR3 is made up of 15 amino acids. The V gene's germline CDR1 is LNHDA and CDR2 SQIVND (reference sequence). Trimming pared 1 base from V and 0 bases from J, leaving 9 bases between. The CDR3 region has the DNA TGTGCCAGTAGTATAGGCCCGGGCCTGAACACTGAAGCTTTCTTT. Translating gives CASSIGPGLNTEAFF.

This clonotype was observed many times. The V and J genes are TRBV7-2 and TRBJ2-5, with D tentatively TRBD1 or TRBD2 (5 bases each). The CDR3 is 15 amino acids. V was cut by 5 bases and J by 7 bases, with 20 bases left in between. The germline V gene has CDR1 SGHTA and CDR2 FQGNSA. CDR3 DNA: TGTGCCAGCAGCCCACAAGGCGGGCAGGGCTGGACCCAGTACTTC. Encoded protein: CASSPQGGQGWTQYF.

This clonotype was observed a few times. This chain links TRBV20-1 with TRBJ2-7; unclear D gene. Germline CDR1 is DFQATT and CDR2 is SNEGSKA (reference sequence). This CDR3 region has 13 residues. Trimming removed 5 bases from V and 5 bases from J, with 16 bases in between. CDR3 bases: TGCAGTGCTCCAACACTGTCCGGCGACGAGCAGTACTTC. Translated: CSAPTLSGDEQYF.

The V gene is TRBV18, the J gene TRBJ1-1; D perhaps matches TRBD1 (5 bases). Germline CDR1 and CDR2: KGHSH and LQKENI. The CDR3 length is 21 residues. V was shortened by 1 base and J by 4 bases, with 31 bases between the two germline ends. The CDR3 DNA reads TGTGCCAGCTCACCACGGGGGGTCACCAATGCGGAAATCCGGAGACTCACTGAAGCTTTCTTT. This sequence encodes CASSPRGVTNAEIRRLTEAFF.

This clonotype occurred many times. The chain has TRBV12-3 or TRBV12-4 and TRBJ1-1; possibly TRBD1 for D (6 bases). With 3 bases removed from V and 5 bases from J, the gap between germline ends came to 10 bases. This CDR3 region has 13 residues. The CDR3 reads CASSFYQGTEAFF. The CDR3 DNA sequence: TGTGCCAGCAGTTTTTATCAGGGGACTGAAGCTTTCTTT.

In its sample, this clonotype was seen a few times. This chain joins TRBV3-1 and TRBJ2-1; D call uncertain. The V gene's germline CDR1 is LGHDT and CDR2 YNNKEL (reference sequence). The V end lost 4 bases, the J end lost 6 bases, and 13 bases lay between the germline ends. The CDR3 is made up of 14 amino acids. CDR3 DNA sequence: TGTGCCAGCAGCCCCACTGGAGTCCGCAATGAGCAGTTCTTC. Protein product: CASSPTGVRNEQFF.

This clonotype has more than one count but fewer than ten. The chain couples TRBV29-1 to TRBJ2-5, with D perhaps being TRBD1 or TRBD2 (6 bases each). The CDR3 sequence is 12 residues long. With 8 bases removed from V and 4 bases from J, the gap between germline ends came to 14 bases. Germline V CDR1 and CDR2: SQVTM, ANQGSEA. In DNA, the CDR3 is TGCAGCACGAGGGGGGCGAGAGAGACCCAGTACTTC. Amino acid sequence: CSTRGARETQYF.

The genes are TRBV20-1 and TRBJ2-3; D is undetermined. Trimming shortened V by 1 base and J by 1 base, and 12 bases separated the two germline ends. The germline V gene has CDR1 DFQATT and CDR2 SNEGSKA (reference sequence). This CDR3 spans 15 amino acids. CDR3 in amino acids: CSARGSIIGTDTQYF. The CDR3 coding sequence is TGCAGTGCTAGAGGAAGCATAATCGGCACAGATACGCAGTATTTT.

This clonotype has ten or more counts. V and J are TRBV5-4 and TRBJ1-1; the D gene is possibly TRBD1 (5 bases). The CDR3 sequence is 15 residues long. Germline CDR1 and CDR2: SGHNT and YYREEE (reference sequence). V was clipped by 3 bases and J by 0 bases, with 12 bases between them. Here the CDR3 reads CASSWGGGMNTEAFF. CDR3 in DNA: TGTGCCAGCAGCTGGGGGGGGGGAATGAACACTGAAGCTTTCTTT.